This T cell receptor (beta chain) stems from a study of pediatric ulcerative colitis. Study findings and constraints: Total lymphocyte DNA, not sorted subsets, was the template. No controls had the two rectal clonotypes shared by ulcerative colitis patients. Blood-rectal clonal overlap within each person was significantly higher in ulcerative colitis patients than controls.

Germline V gene sequence: CDR1 SGHAT, CDR2 FQDESV (reference sequence). This CDR3 region has 17 residues. V lost 1 base to trimming and J lost 1 base; unmatched junction nucleotides: 5. During colonoscopy, one to two rectal pinch biopsies were collected. Using immunoSEQ multiplex PCR, the repertoire was profiled, and TCRdb retains in-frame clones only, with some absent. The sample has more than 40,000 clones, 60% to 85% seen once. Concerning this clone: Antigen: not known.

The clonotype was recovered from a girl between 5 and 17 years old with moderate ulcerative colitis. The sample was gut tissue. V gene TRBV11-1 combines with J gene TRBJ2-5, with 11 bases identical to TRBD2. CDR3 protein: CASSLGRLAGTQETQYF. CDR3 nucleotide sequence: TGTGCCAGCAGCTTAGGAAGACTAGCGGGGACCCAAGAGACCCAGTACTTC.